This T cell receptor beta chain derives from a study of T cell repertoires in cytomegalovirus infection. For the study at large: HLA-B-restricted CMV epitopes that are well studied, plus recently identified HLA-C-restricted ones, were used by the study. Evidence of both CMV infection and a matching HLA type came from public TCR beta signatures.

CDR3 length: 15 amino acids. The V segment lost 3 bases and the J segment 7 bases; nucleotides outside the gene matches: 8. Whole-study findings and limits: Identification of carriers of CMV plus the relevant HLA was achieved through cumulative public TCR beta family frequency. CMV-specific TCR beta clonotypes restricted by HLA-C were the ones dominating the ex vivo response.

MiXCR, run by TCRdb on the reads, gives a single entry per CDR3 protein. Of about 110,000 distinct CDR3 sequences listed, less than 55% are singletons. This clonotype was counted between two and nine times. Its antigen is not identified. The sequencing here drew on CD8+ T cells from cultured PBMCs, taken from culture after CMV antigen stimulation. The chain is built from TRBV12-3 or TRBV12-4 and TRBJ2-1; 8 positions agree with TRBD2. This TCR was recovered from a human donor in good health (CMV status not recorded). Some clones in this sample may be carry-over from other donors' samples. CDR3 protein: CASSFIAGGPNEQFF. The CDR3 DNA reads TGTGCCAGCAGTTTTATCGCGGGGGGCCCGAATGAGCAGTTCTTC.